The T cell receptor (beta chain) under discussion was sequenced for a study of blood T cell repertoires in COVID-19. Study in general: T cells, B-cell-depleted T cells, or PBMCs provided the cDNA or gDNA that served as material.

CDR1 and CDR2 from the germline V gene are MGHRA and YSYEKL. Trimming cost V 1 base and J 3 bases; bases outside gene matches: 12. The CDR3 loop spans 18 amino acids. Seattle patients were enrolled while actively infected and followed longitudinally. The table came from immunoSEQ multiplex PCR; TCRdb's copy has only in-frame clones and leaves some out. The sample has 250,000 to 300,000 clones, 80% to 90% seen once. Material: peripheral blood. The chain combines TRBV4-1 with TRBJ2-3; TRBD2 matches 8 bases. The TCR comes from a woman between 45 and 60 years old with COVID-19, enrolled during active disease. The chain's CDR3 is CASSQVRAGVRLTDTQYF. The DNA of the CDR3 is TGCGCCAGCAGCCAAGTAAGAGCGGGAGTGCGCTTAACAGATACGCAGTATTTT.